Below, 13 T cell receptor beta chains from the same sample are listed, as sequenced in a study of cytomegalovirus exposure and HLA in healthy donors. Both 60 Vbeta primers and 13 Jbeta primers went into the PCR. TCRdb's table, derived via immunoSEQ multiplex PCR, lists solely in-frame clones and lacks some. Counted here are around 150,000 clones, approximately 85% occurring once; the ten biggest clones make up about a tenth. Sequencing input: PBMCs. These receptors originate from a man between 18 and 29 years old in good health and CMV-seropositive.

The genes are TRBV11-2 and TRBJ2-7, with 7 bases lining up with TRBD2. The CDR3 extends over 16 amino acids. Looked up from germline, CDR1 is SGHAT and CDR2 is FQNNGV. The ends lost 5 bases at V and 9 bases at J; junction bases unmatched: 19. The CDR3 loop reads CASSASPGGRGRWQYF. The CDR3 DNA reads as TGTGCCAGCAGCGCCTCACCGGGGGGTAGAGGGCGTTGGCAGTACTTC.

The genes are TRBV2 and TRBJ2-7; D is perhaps TRBD2 (5 bases). V gave up 2 bases and J gave up 2 bases, with 10 bases separating them. Germline CDR1 and CDR2: SNHLY and FYNNEI. The CDR3 has 14 amino acids. This CDR3 is CASSERAGPYEQYF. CDR3 nucleotide sequence: TGTGCCAGCAGTGAACGGGCGGGTCCCTACGAGCAGTACTTC.

The J gene is TRBJ2-7, the V gene TRBV5-1; a weak D match, TRBD1 (7 bases). The length of the CDR3 is 16 residues. Germline CDR1 SGHRS, CDR2 YFSETQ. Trimming shortened V by 2 bases and J by 3 bases, and 18 bases separated the two germline ends. The CDR3 DNA reads as TGCGCCAGCAGCTTACGGACCCAGGGGGGAGTCTACGAGCAGTACTTC. It codes for CASSLRTQGGVYEQYF.

This clone was detected once. The chain uses TRBV19 and TRBJ1-5; 7 bases are shared with TRBD1. CDR3 length: 14 residues. The germline V gene has CDR1 LNHDA and CDR2 SQIVND (reference sequence). J gave up 6 bases and V 5 bases, and 7 bases lay outside the gene matches. In DNA, the CDR3 is TGTGCCAGTAGTTTCCAGGGGGTGTTTCAGCCCCAGCATTTT. It yields the protein CASSFQGVFQPQHF.

The genes are TRBV27 and TRBJ1-2; TRBD1 aligns across 9 bases. Per germline, CDR1 MNHEY and CDR2 SMNVEV (reference sequence). This CDR3 comprises 15 residues. Trimming took 3 bases from V and 4 from J; bases not matched to a gene: 6. This chain's CDR3 is CASSFQGQGGYGYTF. The CDR3 coding sequence is TGTGCCAGCAGTTTCCAGGGACAGGGCGGCTATGGCTACACCTTC.

V and J are TRBV10-3 and TRBJ1-2, with a possible D match to TRBD1 (6 bases). The CDR3 totals 18 residues. The V gene's germline CDR1 is ENHRY and CDR2 SYGVKD. The V gene lost 4 bases and the J gene lost 0 bases, with 21 bases spanning the gap. Here the CDR3 DNA reads TGTGCCATCAGTGTAGAGGGGAACAGGGTGCCTCCTAACTATGGCTACACCTTC. Amino acid sequence: CAISVEGNRVPPNYGYTF.

This sequence joins TRBV5-8 and TRBJ1-3; the D is unclear. V was clipped by 3 bases and J by 7 bases, with 20 bases between them. The CDR3 sequence is 16 residues long. CDR1 is SGHTS and CDR2 is YDEGEE in the germline V gene. CDR3 region: CASSSPGSLSANTIYF. CDR3 nucleotide sequence: TGTGCCAGCAGCTCACCCGGGAGCCTATCGGCCAACACCATATATTTT.

The gene calls are TRBV12-5 and TRBJ2-1; tentative D call: TRBD1 (6 bases). Per germline, CDR1 LGHNT and CDR2 FRNRAP. The ends were cut back, 5 bases at V and 8 bases at J, with 19 bases in the middle. The CDR3 is 15 residues long. CDR3 DNA sequence: TGTGCTAGTGGTGAGCACAGGGTCATTACAGATGAGCAGTTCTTC. This sequence encodes CASGEHRVITDEQFF.

This clone was recorded only once. The genes are TRBV6-5 and TRBJ1-1; D may be TRBD1 (6 bases). Per germline, CDR1 MNHEY and CDR2 SVGAGI. V lost 5 bases and J 7 bases, leaving 14 bases between the germline ends. CDR3 size: 13 residues. CDR3 loop: CASSGHREVEAFF. The CDR3 region has the DNA TGTGCCAGCAGTGGGCACAGGGAAGTTGAAGCTTTCTTT.

The V call is TRBV6-1, the J call TRBJ1-5; no clear D gene. The CDR3 is made up of 16 amino acids. V was pared by 1 base and J by 0 bases, with 10 bases between. Germline lookup yields CDR1 MNHNS and CDR2 SASEGT. CDR3 DNA sequence: TGTGCCAGCAGTGAAGAGCAGGTTTATAGCAATCAGCCCCAGCATTTT. It is translated as CASSEEQVYSNQPQHF.

The chain is built from TRBV19 and TRBJ2-5; tentative D call: TRBD1 (6 bases). Trimming removed 3 bases at V and 2 bases at J, with 10 bases between. Germline CDR1 LNHDA, CDR2 SQIVND (reference sequence). The CDR3 has 14 amino acids. The CDR3 nucleotides read TGTGCCAGTAGTATTGCGGACAGACAAGAGACCCAGTACTTC. It codes for CASSIADRQETQYF.

The gene calls are TRBV25-1 and TRBJ2-2; possible D gene TRBD1, 6 bases. The germline V gene has CDR1 MGHDK and CDR2 SYGVNS. This CDR3 contains 15 residues. The V end was cut by 3 bases, the J end by 2 bases, with 10 bases between. CDR3 nucleotides: TGTGCCAGCAGTGAGTGGGGACATAACACCGGGGAGCTGTTTTTT. The encoded protein is CASSEWGHNTGELFF.

The rearrangement uses TRBV6-6 and TRBJ2-7; 7 positions agree with TRBD1. Germline CDR1 is MNHNY and CDR2 is SVGAGI (reference sequence). CDR3 length: 15 amino acids. The V gene end was trimmed by 5 bases and the J gene end by 3 bases; junction bases not matched to a gene: 10. The CDR3: CASSNRDRELYEQYF. CDR3 nucleotides: TGTGCCAGCAGTAACCGGGACAGAGAGCTCTACGAGCAGTACTTC.